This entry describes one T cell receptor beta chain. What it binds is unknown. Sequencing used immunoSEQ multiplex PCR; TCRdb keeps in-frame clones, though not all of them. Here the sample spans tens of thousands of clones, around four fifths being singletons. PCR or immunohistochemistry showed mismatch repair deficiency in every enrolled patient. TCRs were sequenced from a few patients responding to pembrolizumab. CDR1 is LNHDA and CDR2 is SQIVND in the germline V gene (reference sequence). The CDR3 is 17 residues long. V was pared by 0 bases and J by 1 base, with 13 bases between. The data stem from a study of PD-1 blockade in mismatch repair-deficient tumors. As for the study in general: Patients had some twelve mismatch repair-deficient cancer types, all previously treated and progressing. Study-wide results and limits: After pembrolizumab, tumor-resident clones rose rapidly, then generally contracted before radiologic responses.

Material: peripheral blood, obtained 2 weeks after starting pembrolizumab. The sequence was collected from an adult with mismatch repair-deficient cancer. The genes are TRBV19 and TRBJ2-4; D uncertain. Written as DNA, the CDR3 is TGTGCCAGTAGTATAGATAGGGAACAGCCTGCCAAAAACATTCAGTACTTC. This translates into CASSIDREQPAKNIQYF.